This entry lists 15 T cell receptor beta chains sequenced from one sample in a study of cytomegalovirus exposure and HLA in healthy donors. A multiplex PCR was run with 60 Vbeta primers and 13 Jbeta primers. Sequencing was performed with immunoSEQ multiplex PCR; in TCRdb, only in-frame clones are kept and a portion is missing. Of 76,000 or so clones listed, around 70% are singletons. The sample taken for sequencing was PBMCs. Receptor source: a middle-aged woman in good health and CMV-seropositive.

This clone occurred a few times. The rearrangement uses TRBV6-5 and TRBJ2-7; D call uncertain. Looked up from germline, CDR1 is MNHEY and CDR2 is SVGAGI. The CDR3 length is 13 residues. Trimming removed 7 bases at V and 4 bases at J, with 14 bases between. The CDR3 loop is CASTNPVGYEQYF. For the CDR3, the DNA is TGTGCCAGCACCAATCCGGTTGGTTACGAGCAGTACTTC.

This clone was picked up a small number of times. V gene TRBV16 combines with J gene TRBJ1-2, with 11 nucleotides matching TRBD1. This CDR3 comprises 16 residues. Looked up from germline, CDR1 is KGHSY and CDR2 is FQNENV. The V and J ends lost 0 bases and 2 bases, in that order; junction bases with no gene match: 2. The CDR3 sequence: CASSQSGQGANYGYTF. The CDR3 DNA follows: TGTGCCAGCAGCCAATCCGGACAGGGGGCGAACTATGGCTACACCTTC.

The gene calls are TRBV28 and TRBJ1-5, with D maybe TRBD1 (6 bases). Germline loops: CDR1 MDHEN, CDR2 SYDVKM. This CDR3 contains 14 residues. V shed 2 bases and J shed 3 bases, with 8 bases lying between them. The CDR3, as DNA: TGTGCCAGCAGTTTAAGGACAGCCAATCAGCCCCAGCATTTT. It specifies CASSLRTANQPQHF. Together with reference TRBV28 and TRBJ1-5, the CDR3 gives the full variable domain: DVKVTQSSRYLVKRTGEKVFLECVQDMDHENMFWYRQDPGLGLRLIYFSYDVKMKEKGDIPEGYSVSREKKERFSLILESASTNQTSMYLCASSLRTANQPQHFGDGTRLSIL.

This chain uses TRBV6-5 with TRBJ2-1, with a possible D match to TRBD1 (5 bases). Trimming removed 6 bases from V and 0 bases from J, with 9 bases in between. This CDR3 spans 14 amino acids. CDR1 is MNHEY and CDR2 is SVGAGI in the germline V gene. The CDR3 region has the DNA TGTGCCAGCAGACGACAGAGCTCCTACAATGAGCAGTTCTTC. It codes for CASRRQSSYNEQFF.

The chain is built from TRBV7-2 and TRBJ1-2; D uncertain. CDR1 is SGHTA and CDR2 is FQGNSA in the germline V gene. CDR3 size: 14 residues. V gave up 1 base and J gave up 4 bases, with 10 bases separating them. CDR3 nucleotide sequence: TGTGCCAGCAGCTTAGACGGAGGCCCCTATGGCTACACCTTC. This sequence encodes CASSLDGGPYGYTF.

CDR3 coding DNA: TGTGCCACCAGCTCGGACACACAGACCCAGTACTTC. Residues: CATSSDTQTQYF. This chain links TRBV15 with TRBJ2-5; D possibly corresponds to TRBD1 (5 bases). V shed 5 bases and J shed 6 bases, with 10 bases lying between them. This CDR3 is built from 12 residues. CDR1 is LNHNV, CDR2 YYDKDF, per germline (reference sequence).

J is TRBJ1-4 and V is TRBV6-6; no clear D. The CDR3 is 11 amino acids. Germline V gene sequence: CDR1 MNHNY, CDR2 SVGAGI (reference sequence). V was cut by 6 bases and J by 7 bases, with 6 bases left in between. The CDR3 is CASRSVEKLFF. The CDR3 coding sequence is TGTGCCAGCAGATCTGTTGAAAAACTGTTTTTT.

This clone was detected once. This chain joins TRBV6-5 and TRBJ1-2, with D possibly matching TRBD1 (5 bases). V lost 0 bases and J 4 bases, leaving 12 bases between the germline ends. Per germline, CDR1 MNHEY and CDR2 SVGAGI. This CDR3 comprises 15 residues. CDR3 sequence (DNA): TGTGCCAGCAGTTACTCGAACAGGCGACTCTATGGCTACACCTTC. Its translation: CASSYSNRRLYGYTF.

The chain couples TRBV5-1 to TRBJ2-1; a possible D gene is TRBD2 (6 bases). The CDR3 is 16 amino acids. Germline values: CDR1 SGHRS, CDR2 YFSETQ. V was pared by 4 bases and J by 7 bases, with 21 bases between. CDR3 coding DNA: TGCGCCAGCAGCACTGACGCTAGTAATCGGGGGAATGAGCAGTTCTTC. Protein sequence: CASSTDASNRGNEQFF.

The chain uses TRBV27 and TRBJ2-7; TRBD1 matches 9 bases. The CDR3 has 15 residues. V was pared by 0 bases and J by 2 bases, with 2 bases of the junction left unmatched. CDR1 MNHEY and CDR2 SMNVEV come from the germline V gene (reference sequence). The CDR3 nucleotides read TGTGCCAGCAGTTTATCGGACAGGGGCCCCTACGAGCAGTACTTC. This codes for CASSLSDRGPYEQYF.

As regards this clone: This CDR3 is missing its conserved last phenylalanine or tryptophan, likely due to a read error. The chain carries TRBV7-8 and TRBJ1-2; TRBD1 is a possible D gene (6 bases). Per germline, CDR1 SGHVS and CDR2 FQNEAQ. Trimming stripped 5 bases from V and 8 bases from J, with 15 bases between. This CDR3 is 13 amino acids long. CDR3 coding DNA: TGTGCCAGCAGCACCAGGGGCATTAACGGCTACACCGTC. This translates into CASSTRGINGYTV.

This rearrangement joins TRBV10-3 to TRBJ1-1; 7 bases match TRBD1. The CDR3 is 15 amino acids. Unmatched junction bases numbered 4, after V lost 0 bases and J lost 3 bases. Per the germline V gene, CDR1 is ENHRY and CDR2 is SYGVKD. The CDR3 spells CAISESGRGDTEAFF. CDR3 sequence (DNA): TGTGCCATCAGTGAGTCTGGCAGGGGGGACACTGAAGCTTTCTTT.

V gene TRBV2 combines with J gene TRBJ1-2, with 7 bases lining up with TRBD1. Trimming at V came to 3 bases and at J to 6 bases, leaving 7 bases not matched to a gene. The CDR3 is 14 residues long. In germline, CDR1 is SNHLY, CDR2 FYNNEI. The CDR3, as DNA: TGTGCCAGCAGTGACACACAGGGGCCGGATGGCTACACCTTC. Amino acids: CASSDTQGPDGYTF.

This chain links TRBV30 with TRBJ2-7; 7 nucleotides align to TRBD2. The CDR3 has 14 amino acids. Germline V CDR1 and CDR2: GTSNPN, SVGIG (reference sequence). Trimming took 0 bases from V and 2 from J; bases not matched to a gene: 4. CDR3 bases: TGTGCCTGGAGTGTACAAAGCGGGGCCTACGAGCAGTACTTC. Residues: CAWSVQSGAYEQYF.

V usage is TRBV18 and J usage is TRBJ1-6; no definite D call. The germline V gene has CDR1 KGHSH and CDR2 LQKENI. V lost 5 bases, J lost 4 bases, and 3 bases lay in between. This CDR3 is 12 amino acids long. The CDR3 protein is CASSAYNSPLHF. The CDR3 DNA is TGTGCCAGCTCAGCGTATAATTCACCCCTCCACTTT.